What follows are 18 T cell receptor beta chains derived from one specimen sequenced in a study of cytotoxic CD8 clonotypes in ibrutinib-treated CLL. Data came from immunoSEQ multiplex PCR; TCRdb stores just in-frame clones and leaves some out. The sample contains about 300,000 clones, about 61% of which appear only once. The specimen comprised PBMCs, sampled after 36 months of ibrutinib treatment. These receptors all come from a human donor with chronic lymphocytic leukemia.

CDR3 amino acids: CASSFGGAAQPQHF. The DNA of the CDR3 is TGTGCCAGCAGCTTTGGGGGCGCCGCTCAGCCCCAGCATTTT. J is TRBJ1-5 and V is TRBV7-2, with D maybe TRBD1 (6 bases). Germline CDR1 is SGHTA and CDR2 is FQGNSA. V was trimmed by 3 bases and J by 6 bases, leaving 12 bases between them. The CDR3 extends over 14 amino acids.

CDR3 amino acids: CASSLFGGSTNEKLFF. The CDR3 DNA follows: TGTGCCAGCAGCCTATTCGGGGGGTCAACTAATGAAAAACTGTTTTTT. The genes are TRBV7-2 and TRBJ1-4; D possibly corresponds to TRBD1 (5 bases). CDR1 and CDR2 from the germline V gene are SGHTA and FQGNSA. The CDR3 extends over 16 amino acids. The V end was cut by 5 bases, the J end by 0 bases, with 13 bases between.

This clone was recorded only once. The chain employs TRBV29-1 and TRBJ2-1; the match to TRBD2 covers 12 bases. Germline CDR1 is SQVTM and CDR2 is ANQGSEA. Trimming at V came to 2 bases and at J to 5 bases, leaving 13 bases not matched to a gene. This CDR3 is 18 amino acids long. CDR3 sequence reads: CSVERWGLAGRRDNEQFF. In nucleotides, the CDR3 is TGCAGCGTTGAAAGGTGGGGACTAGCGGGCCGAAGGGACAATGAGCAGTTCTTC.

The rearrangement links TRBV29-1 to TRBJ2-7; no firm D call. V gave up 2 bases and J gave up 0 bases, with 8 bases separating them. Germline V CDR1 and CDR2: SQVTM, ANQGSEA. The CDR3 totals 13 residues. CDR3 sequence: CSVEFESSYEQYF. In DNA, the CDR3 is TGCAGCGTTGAATTTGAGAGCTCCTACGAGCAGTACTTC.

The rearrangement uses TRBV7-3 and TRBJ1-2, with 9 bases identical to TRBD1. The length of the CDR3 is 14 residues. V lost 5 bases, J lost 4 bases, and 5 bases stayed unmatched. Germline V gives CDR1 SGHTA, CDR2 FQGTGA. CDR3 sequence: CASSRTGAGYGYTF. CDR3 nucleotides: TGTGCCAGCAGCCGGACAGGGGCGGGCTATGGCTACACCTTC.

The CDR3 DNA reads TGCGCCAGCAGCTCCTGGGGAGATACGCAGTATTTT. Translated: CASSSWGDTQYF. The chain is built from TRBV5-1 and TRBJ2-3, with D unresolved. CDR3 length equals 12 residues. Per germline, CDR1 SGHRS and CDR2 YFSETQ. Trimming cost V 3 bases and J 5 bases, with 7 bases left between them.

This clone was detected only a few times. This chain joins TRBV28 and TRBJ1-2, with D hard to call. Trimming shortened V by 6 bases and J by 5 bases, and 19 bases separated the two germline ends. CDR3 length: 15 amino acids. CDR1 MDHEN and CDR2 SYDVKM come from the germline V gene. The CDR3 DNA follows: TGTGCCAGCAGATACCCTTTTGGTGTTGGGTATGGCTACACCTTC. Residues: CASRYPFGVGYGYTF.

The chain employs TRBV29-1 and TRBJ1-2, with D hard to call. This CDR3 spans 12 amino acids. Per germline, CDR1 SQVTM and CDR2 ANQGSEA. V gave up 3 bases and J gave up 3 bases, with 8 bases separating them. CDR3 loop: CSVDGRDYGYTF. CDR3 nucleotide sequence: TGCAGCGTTGACGGCAGAGACTATGGCTACACCTTC.

J is TRBJ2-7 and V is TRBV18, with 10 bases matching TRBD1. The CDR3 consists of 15 residues. Per the germline V gene, CDR1 is KGHSH and CDR2 is LQKENI. With 0 bases clipped from V and 1 base from J, the junction kept 0 bases outside the gene matches. The CDR3 protein is CASSPPDRGSYEQYF. CDR3 in DNA: TGTGCCAGCTCACCACCGGACAGGGGGTCCTACGAGCAGTACTTC.

The chain has TRBV28 and TRBJ2-1, with D possibly matching TRBD2 (6 bases). Between the trimmed V and J ends, which lost 1 base and 6 bases, there was a span of 10 bases. The germline V gene has CDR1 MDHEN and CDR2 SYDVKM. The CDR3 contains 14 residues. CDR3 nucleotide sequence: TGTGCCAGCAGTTTATCGACTAGAGGCAATGAGCAGTTCTTC. This sequence encodes CASSLSTRGNEQFF.

The rearrangement joins TRBV20-1 to TRBJ2-1; D not resolved. Trimming pared 6 bases from V and 0 bases from J, leaving 3 bases between. Germline CDR1 DFQATT, CDR2 SNEGSKA (reference sequence). The CDR3 length is 11 residues. Here the CDR3 DNA reads TGCAGTGCGGGCTCCTACAATGAGCAGTTCTTC. This translates into CSAGSYNEQFF.

The genes are TRBV5-1 and TRBJ1-2; possible D gene TRBD1, 5 bases. V lost 4 bases to trimming and J lost 9 bases, with 19 bases between them. Germline-derived CDR1 and CDR2 are SGHRS and YFSETQ. This CDR3 contains 14 residues. The CDR3, as DNA: TGCGCCAGCAGCGACGCCCCAGGGATTGTACGCTACACCTTC. As protein: CASSDAPGIVRYTF. Based on the CDR3 plus reference TRBV5-1 and TRBJ1-2, the full variable domain is KAGVTQTPRYLIKTRGQQVTLSCSPISGHRSVSWYQQTPGQGLQFLFEYFSETQRNKGNFPGRFSGRQFSNSRSEMNVSTLELGDSALYLCASSDAPGIVRYTFGSGTRLTVV.

This clone was recorded a few times. V usage is TRBV18 and J usage is TRBJ2-4; 9 bases line up with TRBD2. V trimming: 6 bases; J trimming: 8 bases; junction bases outside the gene matches: 14. Germline V lookup: CDR1 KGHSH, CDR2 LQKENI. The CDR3 runs 16 residues. The CDR3 region has the DNA TGTGCCAGCTCCAACCAGGGTAGCGGGAGTACGGACATTCAGTACTTC. This sequence encodes CASSNQGSGSTDIQYF.

The chain links TRBV10-3 to TRBJ1-5; D call uncertain. CDR3 length equals 13 residues. From germline, CDR1 is ENHRY and CDR2 SYGVKD. V was clipped by 10 bases and J by 5 bases, with 15 bases between them. CDR3 amino acids: CATLRSQDQPQHF. The CDR3 DNA reads as TGTGCCACCCTCCGCAGCCAAGATCAGCCCCAGCATTTT.

The chain couples TRBV7-2 to TRBJ2-1; the match to TRBD2 covers 8 bases. The V gene's germline CDR1 is SGHTA and CDR2 FQGNSA. CDR3 length: 15 residues. J lost 5 bases, V lost 1 base, and 4 bases had no gene match. The chain's CDR3 is CASSLELAANNEQFF. The CDR3 bases are TGTGCCAGCAGCTTAGAACTAGCGGCTAACAATGAGCAGTTCTTC.

This sequence joins TRBV27 and TRBJ1-4, with a weak D call TRBD1 (6 bases). CDR3 length equals 15 residues. V was pared by 6 bases and J by 3 bases, with 14 bases between. Germline lookup yields CDR1 MNHEY and CDR2 SMNVEV (reference sequence). The chain's CDR3 is CASSQRGGSNEKLFF. In DNA, the CDR3 is TGTGCCAGCAGCCAGAGGGGGGGCTCTAATGAAAAACTGTTTTTT. Based on the CDR3 plus reference TRBV27 and TRBJ1-4, the full variable domain is EAQVTQNPRYLITVTGKKLTVTCSQNMNHEYMSWYRQDPGLGLRQIYYSMNVEVTDKGDVPEGYKVSRKEKRNFPLILESPSPNQTSLYFCASSQRGGSNEKLFFGSGTQLSVL.

The V call is TRBV7-8, the J call TRBJ1-2, with unresolved D. The germline V gene has CDR1 SGHVS and CDR2 FQNEAQ. Trimming stripped 5 bases from V and 5 bases from J, with 15 bases between. CDR3 length: 14 residues. In DNA form, the CDR3 reads TGTGCCAGCAGCCCACCTTTCCCGCCTTATGGCTACACCTTC. Its translation is CASSPPFPPYGYTF.

This clone was counted a single time. The chain combines TRBV10-3 with TRBJ2-4; D is undetermined. Germline assignment: CDR1 ENHRY and CDR2 SYGVKD. The ends were cut back, 0 bases at V and 0 bases at J, with 12 bases in the middle. This CDR3 spans 17 amino acids. CDR3 sequence (DNA): TGTGCCATCAGTGAGTCGAACAGTAGGATAGCCAAAAACATTCAGTACTTC. Its translation: CAISESNSRIAKNIQYF.